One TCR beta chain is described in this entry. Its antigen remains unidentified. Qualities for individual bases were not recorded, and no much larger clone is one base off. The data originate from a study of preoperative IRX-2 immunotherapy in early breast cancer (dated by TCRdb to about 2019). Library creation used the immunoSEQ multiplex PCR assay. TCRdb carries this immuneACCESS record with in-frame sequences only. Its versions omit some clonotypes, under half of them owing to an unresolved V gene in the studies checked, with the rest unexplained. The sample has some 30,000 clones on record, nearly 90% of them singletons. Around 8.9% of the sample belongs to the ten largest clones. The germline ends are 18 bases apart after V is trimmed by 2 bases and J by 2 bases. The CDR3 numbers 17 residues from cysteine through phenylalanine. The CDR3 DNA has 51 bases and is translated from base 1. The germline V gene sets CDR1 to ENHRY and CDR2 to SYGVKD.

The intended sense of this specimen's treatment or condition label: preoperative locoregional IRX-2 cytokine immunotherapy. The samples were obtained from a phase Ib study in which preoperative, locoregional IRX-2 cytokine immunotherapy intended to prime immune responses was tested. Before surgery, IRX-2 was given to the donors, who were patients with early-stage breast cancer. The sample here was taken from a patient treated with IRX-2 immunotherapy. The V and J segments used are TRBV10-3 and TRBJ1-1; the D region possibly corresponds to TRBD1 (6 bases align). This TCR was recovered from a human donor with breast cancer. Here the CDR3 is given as CAISETQRGVTNTEAFF. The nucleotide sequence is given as TGTGCCATCAGTGAGACCCAGAGGGGGGTAACAAACACTGAAGCTTTCTTT.